This passage covers 15 T cell receptor beta chains from one sample sequenced in a study of glioma-infiltrating T cells (TCRdb year 2016). Data came from an Illumina MiSeq. TCR alpha and beta CDR3 regions were amplified with the iRepertoire nested amplicon-rescue multiplex PCR (arm-PCR) platform from RNA. The public reads were quality trimmed at Q25 with fastp and then assembled into clones with MiXCR by TCRdb, keeping productive beta chains. For every CDR3 protein sequence, its rows merge into one entry that carries the most common genes and DNA. For this sample the table gives about 400,000 distinct CDR3 sequences, of which about 40% were detected only once. Around 12% of the sample is held by the ten biggest clonotypes. Sequencing was carried out using glioma tissue, nonneoplastic brain tissue, or PBMCs (not recorded which). These receptors all come from a human donor with low-grade glioma or glioblastoma, undergoing nonglioma brain surgery, or in good health (not recorded which).

Comment on this clonotype: Just one base apart from a much larger clone, this may be a read error. The rearrangement uses TRBV6-2 or TRBV6-3 and TRBJ2-1; 10 nucleotides align to TRBD2. CDR1 MNHEY and CDR2 SVGEGT come from the germline V gene. The CDR3 sequence is 18 residues long. V gave up 2 bases and J gave up 10 bases; unmatched junction bases: 17. The CDR3 coding sequence is TGTGCCAGCAGTTACCCGATGCTAGCGGGAGCGGTGACCTACGAGCAGTTCTTC. It encodes CASSYPMLAGAVTYEQFF.

Regarding this clonotype: One end of the junction fails to match germline, which may point to a read error. For the CDR3, the DNA is TGCGCCAGCAGGGAGACGCGGAAACTGCTTTTT. This codes for CASRETRKLLF. The chain combines TRBV5-1 with TRBJ1-4; D is uncertain. The CDR3 has 11 amino acids. Germline V gene sequence: CDR1 SGHRS, CDR2 YFSETQ.

The DNA of the CDR3 is TGTGCCAGCAGCCGGGCCCCGGGCTCCTACGAGCAGTACTTC. Encoded protein: CASSRAPGSYEQYF. The V and J genes are TRBV27 and TRBJ2-7, with D unresolved. Trimming pared 6 bases from V and 0 bases from J, leaving 12 bases between. This CDR3 is 14 amino acids long. The germline V gene encodes CDR1 MNHEY and CDR2 SMNVEV (reference sequence).

This clonotype has only a few counts. The V and J genes are TRBV28 and TRBJ2-7; 7 bases align to TRBD1. V shed 8 bases, J shed 6 bases, and the junction held 4 bases outside the gene matches. The CDR3 is made up of 11 amino acids. Germline V gives CDR1 MDHEN, CDR2 SYDVKM. The CDR3 here is CASRDRGEQYF. Written as DNA, the CDR3 is TGTGCCAGCCGGGACAGAGGCGAGCAGTACTTC.

This clonotype has a handful of counts. This chain uses TRBV20-1 with TRBJ1-2; D call uncertain. Trimming took 2 bases from V and 8 from J, leaving 9 bases between them. This CDR3 has 11 residues. Per the germline V gene, CDR1 is DFQATT and CDR2 is SNEGSKA (reference sequence). This CDR3 is CSARPLLGYTF. Written as DNA, the CDR3 is TGCAGTGCTAGACCCCTCCTAGGCTACACCTTC.

This clonotype has a single count. J is TRBJ2-4 and V is TRBV24-1; D may be TRBD1 (5 bases). Germline CDR1 reads KGHDR; CDR2 reads SFDVKD. This CDR3 is 15 amino acids long. V was trimmed by 3 bases and J by 0 bases, leaving 8 bases between them. CDR3 sequence: CATSDPQGAKNIQYF. The DNA of the CDR3 is TGTGCCACCAGTGATCCGCAGGGAGCCAAAAACATTCAGTACTTC.

The chain employs TRBV11-2 and TRBJ1-4, with 7 bases that match TRBD1. Germline V gene data show CDR1 as SGHAT and CDR2 as FQNNGV. V shed 3 bases and J 10 bases; nucleotides not matched to a gene: 11. The CDR3 loop spans 15 amino acids. CDR3 sequence reads: CASSLLTDHRGKLFF. The CDR3 nucleotides are TGTGCCAGCAGCTTGCTGACAGACCACAGGGGAAAACTGTTTTTT.

The V call is TRBV6-6, the J call TRBJ2-1; TRBD2 aligns across 13 bases. Germline CDR1 MNHNY, CDR2 SVGAGI (reference sequence). This CDR3 has 15 residues. The trim removed 6 bases at V and 15 bases at J, leaving 14 bases unmatched. The CDR3 loop is CASRISRTSGRGVFF. The CDR3 nucleotides read TGTGCCAGCAGAATTTCCCGGACTAGCGGGAGAGGGGTGTTCTTC.

About this clonotype: A single base separates this from a much larger clone, so it may be a read error. This sequence joins TRBV3-1 and TRBJ1-1, with D maybe TRBD1 (6 bases). Germline values: CDR1 LGHDT, CDR2 YNNKEL (reference sequence). The CDR3 has 15 amino acids. CDR3 in amino acids: CASSSGGGRNAEASF. CDR3 in DNA: TGTGCCAGCAGCTCAGGAGGGGGGCGAAATGCTGAAGCTTCCTTT. The full variable domain, completed using reference TRBV3-1 and TRBJ1-1, is DTAVSQTPKYLVTQMGNDKSIKCEQNLGHDTMYWYKQDSKKFLKIMFSYNNKELIINETVPNRFSPKSPDKAHLNLHINSLELGDSAVYFCASSSGGGRNAEASFGQGTRLTVV.

This clonotype turned up a few times. The V call is TRBV4-1, the J call TRBJ1-1, with 10 bases that match TRBD1. The V segment lost 3 bases and the J segment 11 bases; nucleotides outside the gene matches: 12. Germline CDR1 and CDR2: MGHRA and YSYEKL. The CDR3 is made up of 15 amino acids. CDR3 DNA: TGCGCCAGCAGCCACGAACACTTACCGGGACAGGGGGCTTTCTTT. Its protein product is CASSHEHLPGQGAFF.

This chain connects TRBV2 to TRBJ2-5, with a possible D match to TRBD2 (6 bases). V dropped 9 bases and J dropped 5 bases, with 13 bases sitting between them. The CDR3 runs 12 residues. Germline loops: CDR1 SNHLY, CDR2 FYNNEI. CDR3 in amino acids: CASGTSEETQYF. DNA of the CDR3: TGTGCCAGTGGGACTTCGGAGGAGACCCAGTACTTC.

The chain recombines TRBV14 with TRBJ2-1; 12 bases line up with TRBD1. Trimming removed 1 base from V and 2 bases from J; junction bases left unmatched: 9. The CDR3 has 19 amino acids. Germline lookup yields CDR1 SGHDN and CDR2 FVKESK. The CDR3 protein is CASSQVGTGGWYAYNEQFF. The CDR3 nucleotides read TGTGCCAGCAGCCAAGTGGGGACAGGGGGCTGGTATGCCTACAATGAGCAGTTCTTC. The variable domain in full, completed from reference TRBV14 and TRBJ2-1, reads EAGVTQFPSHSVIEKGQTVTLRCDPISGHDNLYWYRRVMGKEIKFLLHFVKESKQDESGMPNNRFLAERTGGTYSTLKVQPAELEDSGVYFCASSQVGTGGWYAYNEQFFGPGTRLTVL.

This chain uses TRBV20-1 with TRBJ2-2; D remains ambiguous. Germline V gene sequence: CDR1 DFQATT, CDR2 SNEGSKA (reference sequence). The ends were cut back, 6 bases at V and 7 bases at J, with 6 bases in the middle. The CDR3 length is 10 residues. The CDR3 is CSARLGELFF. Written as DNA, the CDR3 is TGCAGTGCAAGGCTCGGGGAGCTGTTTTTT.

About this clonotype itself: A much larger clone sits a single nucleotide away, making a read error possible. CDR3 bases: TGTGCCAGCAGGGGAACAGTGTACACTGAAGCTTTCTTT. Its protein product is CASRGTVYTEAFF. The V call is TRBV28, the J call TRBJ1-1, with no clear D. In germline, CDR1 is MDHEN, CDR2 SYDVKM. This CDR3 has 13 residues. V was trimmed by 6 bases and J by 3 bases, leaving 11 bases between them.

Regarding this clonotype: This may be a read error: a much more frequent sequence differs by one nucleotide. This rearrangement joins TRBV28 to TRBJ2-5, with D possibly TRBD2 on 5 matching bases. The germline CDR1 and CDR2 sequences are MDHEN and SYDVKM. Trimming took 3 bases from V and 6 from J, leaving 11 bases between them. The CDR3 runs to 13 residues. This chain's CDR3 is CASSFTGMKTQYF. As DNA, the CDR3 is TGTGCCAGCAGTTTTACGGGGATGAAGACCCAGTACTTC.